This T cell receptor beta chain comes out of a study of CD8+ T cells in alopecia areata. CDR3 length: 11 residues. Per germline, CDR1 SQVTM and CDR2 ANQGSEA. cDNA serving as the sequencing template came from extracted, reverse transcribed RNA. Measured with immunoSEQ multiplex PCR; TCRdb has only the in-frame clones, and not every one. The sample has 100,000 or so clones, about three fifths seen once. The sample's treatment: oral pan-JAK inhibitor, 5-10 mg twice daily. The authors sorted CD4+ and CD8+ T cells from PBMCs. The rearrangement links TRBV29-1 to TRBJ1-1, with D possibly matching TRBD1 (5 bases). The sample consisted of CD8+ T cells sorted from blood, taken at roughly week 55, from a patient treated with tofacitinib. The TCR sequence derives from a human donor with alopecia areata. CDR3: CSTQNWGDAFF. As DNA, the CDR3 is TGCAGTACTCAGAATTGGGGGGATGCTTTCTTT.